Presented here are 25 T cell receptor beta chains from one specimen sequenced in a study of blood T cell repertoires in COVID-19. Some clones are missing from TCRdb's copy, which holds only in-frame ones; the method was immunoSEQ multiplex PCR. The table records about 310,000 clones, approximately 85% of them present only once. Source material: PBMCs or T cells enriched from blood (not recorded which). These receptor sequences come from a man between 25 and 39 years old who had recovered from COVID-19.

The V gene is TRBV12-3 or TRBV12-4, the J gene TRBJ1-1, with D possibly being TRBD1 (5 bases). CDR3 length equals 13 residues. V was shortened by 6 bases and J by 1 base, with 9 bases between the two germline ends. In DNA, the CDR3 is TGTGCCAGCAGCCGACAGCGGAACACTGAAGCTTTCTTT. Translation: CASSRQRNTEAFF.

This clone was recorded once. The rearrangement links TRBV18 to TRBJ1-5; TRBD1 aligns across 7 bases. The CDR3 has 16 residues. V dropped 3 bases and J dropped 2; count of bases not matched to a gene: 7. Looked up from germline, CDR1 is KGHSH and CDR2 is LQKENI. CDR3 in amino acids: CASSPTGGGGNQPQHF. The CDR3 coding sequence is TGTGCCAGCTCACCGACAGGAGGGGGCGGCAATCAGCCCCAGCATTTT.

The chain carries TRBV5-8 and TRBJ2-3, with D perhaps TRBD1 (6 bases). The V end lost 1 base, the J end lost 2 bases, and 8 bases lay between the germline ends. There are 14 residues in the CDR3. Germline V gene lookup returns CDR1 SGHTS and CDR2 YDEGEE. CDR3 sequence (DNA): TGTGCCAGCAGCTTGCGACAGGCCACAGATACGCAGTATTTT. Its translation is CASSLRQATDTQYF.

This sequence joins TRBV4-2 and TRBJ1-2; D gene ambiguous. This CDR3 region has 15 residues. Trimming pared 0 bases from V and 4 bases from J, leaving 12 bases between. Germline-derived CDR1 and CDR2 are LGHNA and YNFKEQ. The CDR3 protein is CASSQDGGTSYGYTF. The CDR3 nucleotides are TGTGCCAGCAGCCAAGACGGAGGAACAAGCTATGGCTACACCTTC.

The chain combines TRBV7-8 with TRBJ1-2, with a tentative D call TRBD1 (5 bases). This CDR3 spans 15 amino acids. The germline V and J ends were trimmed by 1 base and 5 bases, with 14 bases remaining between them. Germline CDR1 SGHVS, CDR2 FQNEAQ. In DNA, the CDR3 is TGTGCCAGCAGCTTAGGCCGACAGAGCGTTTATGGCTACACCTTC. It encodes CASSLGRQSVYGYTF.

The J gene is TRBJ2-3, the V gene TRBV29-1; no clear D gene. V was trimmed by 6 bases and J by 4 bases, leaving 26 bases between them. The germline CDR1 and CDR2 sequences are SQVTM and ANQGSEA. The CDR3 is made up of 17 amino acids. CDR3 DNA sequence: TGCAGCGTCGAATGGGTCGACGCTCCTCCACGGGCAGATACGCAGTATTTT. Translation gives CSVEWVDAPPRADTQYF.

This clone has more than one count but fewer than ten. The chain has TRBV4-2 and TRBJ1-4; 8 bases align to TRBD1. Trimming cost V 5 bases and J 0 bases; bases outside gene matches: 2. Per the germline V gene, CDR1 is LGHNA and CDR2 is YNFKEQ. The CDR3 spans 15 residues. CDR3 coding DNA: TGTGCCAGCAGCTCAGGGGGCGCAACTAATGAAAAACTGTTTTTT. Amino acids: CASSSGGATNEKLFF.

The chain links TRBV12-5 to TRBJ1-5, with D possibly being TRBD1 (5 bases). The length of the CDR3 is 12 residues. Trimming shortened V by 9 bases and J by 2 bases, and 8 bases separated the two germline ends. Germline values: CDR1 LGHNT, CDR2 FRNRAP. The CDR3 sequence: CASQGGNQPQHF. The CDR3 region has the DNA TGTGCTAGCCAGGGCGGCAATCAGCCCCAGCATTTT.

Here the CDR3 reads CADRRPNAETQYF. The CDR3 coding sequence is TGTGCCGACAGAAGGCCAAACGCAGAGACCCAGTACTTC. The chain uses TRBV24-1 and TRBJ2-5; possibly TRBD1 for D (5 bases). The CDR3 length is 13 residues. The V end was cut by 12 bases, the J end by 4 bases, with 17 bases between. Germline values: CDR1 KGHDR, CDR2 SFDVKD.

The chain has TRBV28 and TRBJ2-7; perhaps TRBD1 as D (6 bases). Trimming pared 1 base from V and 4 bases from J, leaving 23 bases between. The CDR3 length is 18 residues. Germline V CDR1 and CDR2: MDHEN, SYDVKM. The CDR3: CASSLSGTRAFFAYEQYF. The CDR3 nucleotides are TGTGCCAGCAGTTTATCAGGGACACGGGCGTTTTTCGCTTACGAGCAGTACTTC.

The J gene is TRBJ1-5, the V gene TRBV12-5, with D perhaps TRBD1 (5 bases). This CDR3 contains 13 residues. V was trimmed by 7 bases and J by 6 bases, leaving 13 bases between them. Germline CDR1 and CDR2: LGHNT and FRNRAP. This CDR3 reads CASALGGSQPQHF. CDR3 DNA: TGTGCTAGTGCCCTCGGGGGGAGTCAGCCCCAGCATTTT.

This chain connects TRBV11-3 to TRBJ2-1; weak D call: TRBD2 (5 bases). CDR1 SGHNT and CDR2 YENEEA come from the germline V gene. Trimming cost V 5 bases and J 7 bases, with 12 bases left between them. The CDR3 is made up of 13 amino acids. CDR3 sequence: CASSRAGENEQFF. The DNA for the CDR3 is TGTGCCAGCAGCCGAGCTGGGGAGAATGAGCAGTTCTTC.

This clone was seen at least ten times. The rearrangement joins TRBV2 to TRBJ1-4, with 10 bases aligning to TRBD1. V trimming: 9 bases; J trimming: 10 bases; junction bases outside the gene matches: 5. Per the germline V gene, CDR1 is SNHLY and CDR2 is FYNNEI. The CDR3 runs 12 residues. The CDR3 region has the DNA TGTGCCAGTTCCGGGACAGGGGCAAAACTGTTTTTT. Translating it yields CASSGTGAKLFF.

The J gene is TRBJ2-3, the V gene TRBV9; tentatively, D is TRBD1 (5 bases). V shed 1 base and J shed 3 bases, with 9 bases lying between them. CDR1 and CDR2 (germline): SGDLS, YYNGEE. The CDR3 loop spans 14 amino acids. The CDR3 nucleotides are TGTGCCAGCAGCGTACAGGGTGGTACAGATACGCAGTATTTT. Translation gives CASSVQGGTDTQYF.

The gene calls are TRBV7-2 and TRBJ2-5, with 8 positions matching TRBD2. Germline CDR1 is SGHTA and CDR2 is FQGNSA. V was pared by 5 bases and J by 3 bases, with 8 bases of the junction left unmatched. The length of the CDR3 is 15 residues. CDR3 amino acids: CASSQMGSGEETQYF. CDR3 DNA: TGTGCCAGCAGCCAGATGGGTAGCGGGGAAGAGACCCAGTACTTC. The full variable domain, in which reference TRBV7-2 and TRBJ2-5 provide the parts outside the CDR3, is GAGVSQSPSNKVTEKGKDVELRCDPISGHTALYWYRQSLGQGLEFLIYFQGNSAPDKSGLPSDRFSAERTGGSVSTLTIQRTQQEDSAVYLCASSQMGSGEETQYFGPGTRLLVL.

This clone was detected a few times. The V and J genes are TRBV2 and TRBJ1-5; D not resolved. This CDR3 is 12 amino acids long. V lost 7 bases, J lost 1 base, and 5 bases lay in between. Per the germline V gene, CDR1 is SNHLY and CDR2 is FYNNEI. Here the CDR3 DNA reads TGTGCCAGCATGGGCAGCAATCAGCCCCAGCATTTT. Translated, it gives CASMGSNQPQHF.

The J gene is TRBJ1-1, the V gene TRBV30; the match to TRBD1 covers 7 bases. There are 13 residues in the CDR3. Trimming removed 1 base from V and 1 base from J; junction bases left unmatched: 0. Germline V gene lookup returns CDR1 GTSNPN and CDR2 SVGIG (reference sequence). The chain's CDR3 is CAWSGQGNTEAFF. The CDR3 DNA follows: TGTGCCTGGAGTGGACAGGGGAACACTGAAGCTTTCTTT.

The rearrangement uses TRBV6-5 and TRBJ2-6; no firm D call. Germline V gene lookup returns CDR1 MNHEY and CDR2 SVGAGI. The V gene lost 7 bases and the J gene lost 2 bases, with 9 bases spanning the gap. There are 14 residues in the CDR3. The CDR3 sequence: CASIASTGANVLTF. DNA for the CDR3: TGTGCCAGCATTGCGAGTACTGGGGCCAACGTCCTGACTTTC.

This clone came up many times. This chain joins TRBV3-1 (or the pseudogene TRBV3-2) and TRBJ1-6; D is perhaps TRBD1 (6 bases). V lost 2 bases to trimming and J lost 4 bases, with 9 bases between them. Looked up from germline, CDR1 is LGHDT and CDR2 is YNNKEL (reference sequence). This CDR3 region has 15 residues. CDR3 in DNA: TGTGCCAGCAGCCAAAAGGGGGGGTATAATTCACCCCTCCACTTT. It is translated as CASSQKGGYNSPLHF.

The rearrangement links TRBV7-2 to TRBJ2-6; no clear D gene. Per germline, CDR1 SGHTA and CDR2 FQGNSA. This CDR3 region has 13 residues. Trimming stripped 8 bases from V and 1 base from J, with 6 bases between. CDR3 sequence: CASCESGANVLTF. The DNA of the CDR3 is TGTGCCAGCTGCGAGTCTGGGGCCAACGTCCTGACTTTC.

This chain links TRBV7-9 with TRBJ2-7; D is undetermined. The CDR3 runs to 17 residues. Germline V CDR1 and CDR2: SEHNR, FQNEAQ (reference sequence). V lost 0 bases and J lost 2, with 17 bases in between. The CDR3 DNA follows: TGTGCCAGCAGCTTAGCCTTCAGGTCGGTTCCTACCTACGAGCAGTACTTC. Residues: CASSLAFRSVPTYEQYF.

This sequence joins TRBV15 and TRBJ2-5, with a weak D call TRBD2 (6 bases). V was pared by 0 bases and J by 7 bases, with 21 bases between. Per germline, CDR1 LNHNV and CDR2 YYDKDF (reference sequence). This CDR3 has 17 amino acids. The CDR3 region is CATSRDIAGRPSGTQYF. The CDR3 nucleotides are TGTGCCACCAGCAGAGATATTGCGGGGAGACCTTCTGGGACCCAGTACTTC. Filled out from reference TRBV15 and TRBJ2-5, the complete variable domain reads DAMVIQNPRYQVTQFGKPVTLSCSQTLNHNVMYWYQQKSSQAPKLLFHYYDKDFNNEADTPDNFQSRRPNTSFCFLDIRSPGLGDTAMYLCATSRDIAGRPSGTQYFGPGTRLLVL.

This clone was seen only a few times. The CDR3 DNA reads TGTGCCAGCAGCCAAGTTCTTCCAGGGGGCGGGGAGCAGTACTTC. This codes for CASSQVLPGGGEQYF. V and J are TRBV3-1 (or the pseudogene TRBV3-2) and TRBJ2-7, with 8 bases that match TRBD1. The CDR3 has 15 residues. Germline V CDR1 and CDR2: LGHDT, YNNKEL (reference sequence). Unmatched junction bases numbered 9, after V lost 1 base and J lost 7 bases.

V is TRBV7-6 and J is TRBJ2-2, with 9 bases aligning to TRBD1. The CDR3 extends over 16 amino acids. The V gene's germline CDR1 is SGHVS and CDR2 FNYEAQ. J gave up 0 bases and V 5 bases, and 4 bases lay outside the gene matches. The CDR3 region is CASSPWDRANTGELFF. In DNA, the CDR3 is TGTGCCAGCAGCCCATGGGACAGGGCGAACACCGGGGAGCTGTTTTTT.

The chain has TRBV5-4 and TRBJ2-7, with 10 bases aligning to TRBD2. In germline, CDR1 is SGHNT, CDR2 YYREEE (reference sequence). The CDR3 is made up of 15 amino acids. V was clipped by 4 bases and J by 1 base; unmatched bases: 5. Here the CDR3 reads CASSITGLASYEQYF. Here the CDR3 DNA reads TGTGCCAGCAGCATCACGGGACTAGCGTCCTACGAGCAGTACTTC.